Listed below are T cell receptor beta chains from one sample, sequenced in a study of blood T cells in healthy people across ages. TCRdb recomputed calls from the 5' RACE reads with MiXCR, one row per CDR3 protein. The repertoire includes roughly 1 million distinct CDR3 sequences, about 23% of them detected once, and 0.65% to 0.95% sits in the top ten. The same sample was also used in a study of T cells of mothers and their children.

Sequenced sample: blood. Receptors were obtained from a girl aged 2 to 9 in good health. Each CDR3 is given with its conserved first and last residue. Fields, in order: clone size, V gene, D gene, J gene, CDR3 length, CDR3 DNA, CDR3 protein. The D gene is left open where the match is weak. Not all rows give a size; the values are once, few, many and, for expanded clones, a class.

NA,TRBV7-9,NA,TRBJ1-1,13,TGTGCCAGCAGCCAACCTGGAGTCACTGAAGCTTTCTTT,CASSQPGVTEAFF
few,TRBV27,TRBD2,TRBJ2-1,14,TGTGCCAGCACCCGACTAGCGGGAGCGGATGAGCAGTTCTTC,CASTRLAGADEQFF
NA,TRBV6-1,NA,TRBJ1-5,14,TGTGCCACCACACGCCAGGGGTTAGATCAGCCCCAGCATTTT,CATTRQGLDQPQHF
NA,TRBV29-1,NA,TRBJ2-7,14,TGCAGCGTTGCGGAACAGGGTGGATCCTACGAGCAGTACTTC,CSVAEQGGSYEQYF
NA,TRBV12-5,NA,TRBJ2-1,15,TGTGCTAGTGGTTCAGGAGATAGGCTCTACAATGAGCAGTTCTTC,CASGSGDRLYNEQFF
once,TRBV12-3/TRBV12-4,NA,TRBJ2-3,16,TGTGCCAGCAGTCCTATTCGCGGGGCGCCGACAGATGCGCAGTATTTT,CASSPIRGAPTDAQYF
few,TRBV5-8,TRBD2,TRBJ2-7,15,TGTGCCAGCACCCCCGGACTAGCGGGGATGTACGAGCAGTACTTC,CASTPGLAGMYEQYF
NA,TRBV29-1,NA,TRBJ2-7,12,TGCAGTGCTATAGGGACCACCTACGAGCAGTACTTC,CSAIGTTYEQYF
few,TRBV3-1,NA,TRBJ2-1,17,TGTGCCAGCAGCCAAGTAGTCTTAGGGATCTCCTACAATGAGCAGTTCTTC,CASSQVVLGISYNEQFF
NA,TRBV5-1,NA,TRBJ2-5,21,TGCGCCAGCAGCTTAAAAGTTGGAGGGCAGCGAAGAACCCAAAGGGTTTGGACCCAGTACTTC,CASSLKVGGQRRTQRVWTQYF
NA,TRBV24-1,TRBD1,TRBJ2-5,15,TGTGCCACCAGTGATTTGCGGGACAGTCAAGAGACCCAGTACTTC,CATSDLRDSQETQYF
few,TRBV20-1,NA,TRBJ1-1,9,TGCAGTGCCCACGCTGAAGCTTTCTTT,CSAHAEAFF